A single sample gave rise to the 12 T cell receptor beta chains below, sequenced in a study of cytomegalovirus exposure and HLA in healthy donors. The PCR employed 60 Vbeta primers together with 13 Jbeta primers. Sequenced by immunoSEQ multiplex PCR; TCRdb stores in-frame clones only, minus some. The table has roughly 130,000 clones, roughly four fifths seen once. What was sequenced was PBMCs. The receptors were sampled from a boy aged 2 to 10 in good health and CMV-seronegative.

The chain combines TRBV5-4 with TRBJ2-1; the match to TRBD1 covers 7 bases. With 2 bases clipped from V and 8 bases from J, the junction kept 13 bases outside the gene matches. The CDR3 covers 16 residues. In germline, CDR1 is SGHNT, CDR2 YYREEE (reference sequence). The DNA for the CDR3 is TGTGCCAGCAGCTTTATAGGAACAGGGGCTTGGGATGAGCAGTTCTTC. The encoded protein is CASSFIGTGAWDEQFF. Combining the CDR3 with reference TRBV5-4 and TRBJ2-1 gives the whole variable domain ETGVTQSPTHLIKTRGQQVTLRCSSQSGHNTVSWYQQALGQGPQFIFQYYREEENGRGNFPPRFSGLQFPNYSSELNVNALELDDSALYLCASSFIGTGAWDEQFFGPGTRLTVL.

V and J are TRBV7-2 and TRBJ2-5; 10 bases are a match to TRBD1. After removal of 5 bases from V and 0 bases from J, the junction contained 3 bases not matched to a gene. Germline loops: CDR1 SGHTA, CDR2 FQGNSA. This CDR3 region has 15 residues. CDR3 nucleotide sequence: TGTGCCAGCAGCCCGGGACAGGGGTACCAAGAGACCCAGTACTTC. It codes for CASSPGQGYQETQYF.

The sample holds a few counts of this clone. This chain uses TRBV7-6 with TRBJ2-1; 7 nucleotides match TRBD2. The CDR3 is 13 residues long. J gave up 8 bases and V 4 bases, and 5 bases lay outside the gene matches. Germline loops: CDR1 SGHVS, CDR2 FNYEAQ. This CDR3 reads CASSWTGGDEQFF. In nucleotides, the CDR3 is TGTGCCAGCAGCTGGACGGGAGGTGATGAGCAGTTCTTC. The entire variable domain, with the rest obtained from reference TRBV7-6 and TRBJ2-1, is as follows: GAGVSQSPRYKVTKRGQDVALRCDPISGHVSLYWYRQALGQGPEFLTYFNYEAQQDKSGLPNDRFSAERPEGSISTLTIQRTEQRDSAMYRCASSWTGGDEQFFGPGTRLTVL.

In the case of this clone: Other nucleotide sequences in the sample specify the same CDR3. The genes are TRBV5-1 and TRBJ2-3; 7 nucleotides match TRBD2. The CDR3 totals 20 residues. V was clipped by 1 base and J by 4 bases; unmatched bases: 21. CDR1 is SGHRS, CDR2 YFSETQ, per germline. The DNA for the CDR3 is TGCGCCAGCAGCTTGTCGTACCTGCTCGCGGGGGAACAGGTTGCAGATACGCAGTATTTT. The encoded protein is CASSLSYLLAGEQVADTQYF.

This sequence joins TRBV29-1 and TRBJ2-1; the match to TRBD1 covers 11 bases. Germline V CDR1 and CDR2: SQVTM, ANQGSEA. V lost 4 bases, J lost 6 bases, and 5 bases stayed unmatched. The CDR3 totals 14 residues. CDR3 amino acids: CSVGTGGFLNEQFF. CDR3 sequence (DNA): TGCAGCGTTGGGACAGGGGGCTTTCTCAATGAGCAGTTCTTC.

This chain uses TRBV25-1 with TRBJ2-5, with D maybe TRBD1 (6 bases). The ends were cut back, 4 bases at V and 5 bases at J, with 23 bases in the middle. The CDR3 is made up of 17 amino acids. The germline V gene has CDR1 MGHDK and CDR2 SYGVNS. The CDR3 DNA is TGTGCCAGCAGTGGAACCCCCAGGGGACACCCCAGCGAGACCCAGTACTTC. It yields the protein CASSGTPRGHPSETQYF.

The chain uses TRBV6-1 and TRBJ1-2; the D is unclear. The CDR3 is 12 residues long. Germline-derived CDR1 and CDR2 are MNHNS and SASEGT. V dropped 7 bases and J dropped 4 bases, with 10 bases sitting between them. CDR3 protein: CASKEGAYGYTF. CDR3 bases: TGTGCCAGCAAAGAGGGAGCCTATGGCTACACCTTC.

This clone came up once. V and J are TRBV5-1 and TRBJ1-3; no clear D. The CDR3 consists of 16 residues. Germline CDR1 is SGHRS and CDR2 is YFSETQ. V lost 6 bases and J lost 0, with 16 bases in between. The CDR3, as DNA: TGCGCCAGCACCACCGGAGGCTTGAGCTCTGGAAACACCATATATTTT. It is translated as CASTTGGLSSGNTIYF.

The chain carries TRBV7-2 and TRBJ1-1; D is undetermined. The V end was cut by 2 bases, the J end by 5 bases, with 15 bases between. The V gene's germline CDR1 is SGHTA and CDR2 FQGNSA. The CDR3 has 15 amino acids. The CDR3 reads CASSLNGRFKTEAFF. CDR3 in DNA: TGTGCCAGCAGCTTAAACGGGAGATTCAAGACTGAAGCTTTCTTT. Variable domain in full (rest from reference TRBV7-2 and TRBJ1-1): GAGVSQSPSNKVTEKGKDVELRCDPISGHTALYWYRQSLGQGLEFLIYFQGNSAPDKSGLPSDRFSAERTGGSVSTLTIQRTQQEDSAVYLCASSLNGRFKTEAFFGQGTRLTVV.

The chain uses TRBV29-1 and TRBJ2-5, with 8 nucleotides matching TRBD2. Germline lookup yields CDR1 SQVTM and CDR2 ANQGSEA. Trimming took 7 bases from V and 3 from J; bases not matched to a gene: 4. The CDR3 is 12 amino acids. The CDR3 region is CSDDGGEETQYF. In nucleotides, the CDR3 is TGCAGCGACGACGGGGGGGAAGAGACCCAGTACTTC.

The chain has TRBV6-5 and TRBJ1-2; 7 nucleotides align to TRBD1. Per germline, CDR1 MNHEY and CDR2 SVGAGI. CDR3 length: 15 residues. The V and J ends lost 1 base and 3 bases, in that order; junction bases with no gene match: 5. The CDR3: CASSYWQGGHYGYTF. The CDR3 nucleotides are TGTGCCAGCAGTTACTGGCAGGGGGGACACTATGGCTACACCTTC.

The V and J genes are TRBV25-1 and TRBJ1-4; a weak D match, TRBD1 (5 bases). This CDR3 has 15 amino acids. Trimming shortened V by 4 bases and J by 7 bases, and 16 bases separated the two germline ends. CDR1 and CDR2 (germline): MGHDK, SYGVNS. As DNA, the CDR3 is TGTGCCAGCAGTGGTTTGGGGGGTAGTGGTGAAAAACTGTTTTTT. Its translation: CASSGLGGSGEKLFF.